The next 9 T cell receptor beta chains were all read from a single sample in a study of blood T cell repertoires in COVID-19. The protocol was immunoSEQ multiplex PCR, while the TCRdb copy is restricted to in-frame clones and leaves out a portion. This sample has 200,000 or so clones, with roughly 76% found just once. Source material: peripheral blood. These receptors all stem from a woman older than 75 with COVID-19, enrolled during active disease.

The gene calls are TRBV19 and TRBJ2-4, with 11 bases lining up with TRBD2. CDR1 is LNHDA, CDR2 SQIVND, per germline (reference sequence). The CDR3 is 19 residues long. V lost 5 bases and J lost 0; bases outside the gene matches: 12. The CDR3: CASSSGTSGPILAKNIQYF. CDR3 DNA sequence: TGTGCCAGTAGTTCGGGGACTAGCGGTCCAATTCTAGCCAAAAACATTCAGTACTTC.

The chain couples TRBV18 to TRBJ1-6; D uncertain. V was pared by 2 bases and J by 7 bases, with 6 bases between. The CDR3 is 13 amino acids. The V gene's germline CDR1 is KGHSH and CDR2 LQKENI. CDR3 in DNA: TGTGCCAGCTCACCAACGGAGAATTCACCCCTCCACTTT. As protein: CASSPTENSPLHF.

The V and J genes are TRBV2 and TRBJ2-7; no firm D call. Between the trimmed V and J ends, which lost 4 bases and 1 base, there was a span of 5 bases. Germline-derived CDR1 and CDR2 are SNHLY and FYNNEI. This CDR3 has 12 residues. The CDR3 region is CASSVQSYEQYF. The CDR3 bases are TGTGCCAGCAGTGTGCAGTCCTACGAGCAGTACTTC. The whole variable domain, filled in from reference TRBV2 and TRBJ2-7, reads EPEVTQTPSHQVTQMGQEVILRCVPISNHLYFYWYRQILGQKVEFLVSFYNNEISEKSEIFDDQFSVERPDGSNFTLKIRSTKLEDSAMYFCASSVQSYEQYFGPGTRLTVT.

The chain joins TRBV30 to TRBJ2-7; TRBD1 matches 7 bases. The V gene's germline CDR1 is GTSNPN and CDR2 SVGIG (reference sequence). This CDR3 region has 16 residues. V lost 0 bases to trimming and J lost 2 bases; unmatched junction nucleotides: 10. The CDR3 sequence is CAWSVQGTALTYEQYF. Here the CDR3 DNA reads TGTGCCTGGAGTGTCCAAGGGACAGCCCTTACCTACGAGCAGTACTTC.

CDR3 nucleotides: TGTGCCACCAGCAGAGATCCCTCCTCTGGCTACACCTTC. It codes for CATSRDPSSGYTF. This chain links TRBV15 with TRBJ1-2, with D unclear. V dropped 0 bases and J dropped 7 bases, with 9 bases sitting between them. This CDR3 contains 13 residues. CDR1 LNHNV and CDR2 YYDKDF come from the germline V gene (reference sequence).

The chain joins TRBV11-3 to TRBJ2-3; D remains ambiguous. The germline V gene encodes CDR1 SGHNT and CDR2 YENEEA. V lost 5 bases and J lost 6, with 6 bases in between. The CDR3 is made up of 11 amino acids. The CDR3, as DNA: TGTGCCAGCAGCCTTGCGGATACGCAGTATTTT. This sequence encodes CASSLADTQYF.

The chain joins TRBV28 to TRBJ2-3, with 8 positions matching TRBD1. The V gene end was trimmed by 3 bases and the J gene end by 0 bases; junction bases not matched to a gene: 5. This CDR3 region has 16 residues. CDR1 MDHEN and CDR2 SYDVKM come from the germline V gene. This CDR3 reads CASSFPDRGSTDTQYF. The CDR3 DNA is TGTGCCAGCAGTTTTCCCGACAGGGGCAGCACAGATACGCAGTATTTT. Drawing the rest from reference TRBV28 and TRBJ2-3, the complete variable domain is DVKVTQSSRYLVKRTGEKVFLECVQDMDHENMFWYRQDPGLGLRLIYFSYDVKMKEKGDIPEGYSVSREKKERFSLILESASTNQTSMYLCASSFPDRGSTDTQYFGPGTRLTVL.

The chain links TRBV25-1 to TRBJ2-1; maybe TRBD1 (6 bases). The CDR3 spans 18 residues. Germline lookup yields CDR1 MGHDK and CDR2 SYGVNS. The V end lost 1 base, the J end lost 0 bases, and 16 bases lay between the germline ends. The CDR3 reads CASSEWINRAGSYNEQFF. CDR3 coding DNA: TGTGCCAGCAGTGAATGGATCAACAGGGCAGGCTCCTACAATGAGCAGTTCTTC.

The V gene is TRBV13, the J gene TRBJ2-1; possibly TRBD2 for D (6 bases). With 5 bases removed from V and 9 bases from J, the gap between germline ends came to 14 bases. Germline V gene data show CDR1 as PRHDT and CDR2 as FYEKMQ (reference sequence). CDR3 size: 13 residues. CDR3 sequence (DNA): TGTGCCAGCAGCCCTACTAGCACGGGTGAGCAGTTCTTC. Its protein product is CASSPTSTGEQFF.